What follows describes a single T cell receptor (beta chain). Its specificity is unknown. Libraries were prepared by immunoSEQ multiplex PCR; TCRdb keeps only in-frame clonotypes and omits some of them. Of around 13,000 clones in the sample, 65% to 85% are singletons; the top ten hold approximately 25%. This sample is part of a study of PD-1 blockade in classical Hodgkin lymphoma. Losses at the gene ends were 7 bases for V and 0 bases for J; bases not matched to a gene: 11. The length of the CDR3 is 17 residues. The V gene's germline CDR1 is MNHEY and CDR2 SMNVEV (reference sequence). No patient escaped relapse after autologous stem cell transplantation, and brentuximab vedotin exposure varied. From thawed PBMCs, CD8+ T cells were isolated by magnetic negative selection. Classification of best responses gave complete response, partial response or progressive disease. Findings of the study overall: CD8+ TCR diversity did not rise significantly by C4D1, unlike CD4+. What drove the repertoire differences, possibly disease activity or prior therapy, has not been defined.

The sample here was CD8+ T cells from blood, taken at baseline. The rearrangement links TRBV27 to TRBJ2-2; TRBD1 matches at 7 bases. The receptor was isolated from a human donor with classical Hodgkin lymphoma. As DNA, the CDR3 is TGTGCCAGCAACAAAAGGCCCGGGACAGCGAACACCGGGGAGCTGTTTTTT. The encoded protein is CASNKRPGTANTGELFF.